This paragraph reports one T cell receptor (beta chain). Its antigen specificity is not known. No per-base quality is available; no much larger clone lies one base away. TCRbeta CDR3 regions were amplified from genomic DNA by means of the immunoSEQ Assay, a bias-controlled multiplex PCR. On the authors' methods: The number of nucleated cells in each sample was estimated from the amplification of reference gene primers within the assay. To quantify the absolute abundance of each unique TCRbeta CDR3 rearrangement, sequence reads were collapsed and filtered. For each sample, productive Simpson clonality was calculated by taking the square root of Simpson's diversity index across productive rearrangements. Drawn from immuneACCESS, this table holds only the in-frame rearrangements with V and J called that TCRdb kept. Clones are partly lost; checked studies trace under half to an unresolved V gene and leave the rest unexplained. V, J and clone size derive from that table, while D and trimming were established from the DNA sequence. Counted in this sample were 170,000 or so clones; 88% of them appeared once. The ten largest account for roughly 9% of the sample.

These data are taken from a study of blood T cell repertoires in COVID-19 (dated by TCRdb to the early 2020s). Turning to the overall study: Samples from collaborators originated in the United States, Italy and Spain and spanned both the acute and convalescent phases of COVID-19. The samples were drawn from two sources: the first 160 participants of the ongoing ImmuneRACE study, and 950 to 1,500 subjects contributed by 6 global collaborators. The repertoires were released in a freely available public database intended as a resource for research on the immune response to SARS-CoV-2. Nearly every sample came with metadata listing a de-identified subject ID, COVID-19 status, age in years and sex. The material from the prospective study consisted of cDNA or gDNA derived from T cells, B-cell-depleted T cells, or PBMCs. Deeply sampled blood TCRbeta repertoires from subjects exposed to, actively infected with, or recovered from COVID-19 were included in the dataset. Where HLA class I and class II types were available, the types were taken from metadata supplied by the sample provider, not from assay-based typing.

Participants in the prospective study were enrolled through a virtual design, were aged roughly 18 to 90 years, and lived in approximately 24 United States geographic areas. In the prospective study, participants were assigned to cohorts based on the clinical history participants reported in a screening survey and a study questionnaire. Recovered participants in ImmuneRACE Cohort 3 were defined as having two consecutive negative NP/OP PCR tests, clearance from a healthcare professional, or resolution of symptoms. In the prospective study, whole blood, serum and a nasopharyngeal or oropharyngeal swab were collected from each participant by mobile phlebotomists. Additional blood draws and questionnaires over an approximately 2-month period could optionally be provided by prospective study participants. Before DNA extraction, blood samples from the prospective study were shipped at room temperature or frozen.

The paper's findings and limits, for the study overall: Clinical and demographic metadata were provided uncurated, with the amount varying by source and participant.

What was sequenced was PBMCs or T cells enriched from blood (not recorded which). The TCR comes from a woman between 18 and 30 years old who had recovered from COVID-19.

The DNA reads as follows: TGTGCCAGCAGCGTGGACTGGGACAGCCATTACGAGCAGTACTTC. It codes for CASSVDWDSHYEQYF. The rearrangement joined TRBV9 to TRBJ2-7, with 7 central nucleotides matching TRBD1. From the cysteine through the phenylalanine, the CDR3 covers 15 amino acids. Only the CDR3 part of the read is kept: 45 bases, read in frame from the first base. According to the germline V gene, CDR1 reads SGDLS and CDR2 reads YYNGEE. From V the trimming removes 2 bases and from J it removes 4 bases, while the gene matches leave 9 bases of the junction unaccounted for.